A selection of T cell receptor beta chains follows, all from one sample in a study of T cell changes during pregnancy in multiple sclerosis. Only in-frame clones appear in the TCRdb table, and some are missing; sequencing was by immunoSEQ multiplex PCR. The top ten hold over 1.5% of the sample, which has over 100,000 clones, 80% to 95% seen once. The starting material was peripheral blood, obtained in the third trimester of pregnancy. The receptors shown here come from a female donor with multiple sclerosis, enrolled in a pregnancy study. Both conserved end residues are part of each CDR3. The order of the fields is V gene, J gene, D gene, clone size, CDR3 protein, CDR3 DNA. The D gene is left open where the match is weak. Rows may omit the clone size; those that give it use once, few, many or a size class.

V gene: TRBV2; J gene: TRBJ1-6; D gene: TRBD1; clone size: .; CDR3 protein: CASSIGQGNSPLHF; CDR3 DNA: TGTGCCAGCAGCATAGGACAGGGTAATTCACCCCTCCACTTT
V gene: TRBV9; J gene: TRBJ2-5; D gene: TRBD2; clone size: .; CDR3 protein: CASSIGLAGGETQYF; CDR3 DNA: TGTGCCAGCAGCATAGGACTAGCGGGGGGGGAGACCCAGTACTTC
V gene: TRBV7-9; J gene: TRBJ1-2; D gene: TRBD1; clone size: .; CDR3 protein: CASSSIGTGYGYTF; CDR3 DNA: TGTGCCAGCAGCTCTATTGGGACAGGGTATGGCTACACCTTC
V gene: TRBV6-5; J gene: TRBJ1-1; D gene: .; clone size: .; CDR3 protein: CASSSSMGGLSEAFF; CDR3 DNA: TGTGCCAGCAGTTCTTCCATGGGGGGATTATCTGAAGCTTTCTTT
V gene: TRBV28; J gene: TRBJ2-7; D gene: .; clone size: .; CDR3 protein: CASSPGVGRHEQYF; CDR3 DNA: TGTGCCAGCAGCCCGGGAGTGGGCCGGCACGAGCAGTACTTC
V gene: TRBV18; J gene: TRBJ1-3; D gene: .; clone size: .; CDR3 protein: CASSPNRVHSGNTIYF; CDR3 DNA: TGTGCCAGCTCACCTAACAGGGTTCACTCTGGAAACACCATATATTTT
V gene: TRBV19; J gene: TRBJ2-1; D gene: .; clone size: .; CDR3 protein: CASKVAGSYNEQFF; CDR3 DNA: TGTGCCAGTAAAGTGGCGGGCTCCTACAATGAGCAGTTCTTC
V gene: TRBV5-5; J gene: TRBJ2-1; D gene: .; clone size: .; CDR3 protein: CASSWGEEANYNEQFF; CDR3 DNA: TGTGCCAGCAGCTGGGGAGAGGAGGCTAACTACAATGAGCAGTTCTTC
V gene: TRBV11-1; J gene: TRBJ2-2; D gene: .; clone size: .; CDR3 protein: CASSLGGERELFF; CDR3 DNA: TGTGCCAGCAGCTTAGGGGGGGAGCGGGAGCTGTTTTTT
V gene: TRBV10-1; J gene: TRBJ2-3; D gene: TRBD2; clone size: .; CDR3 protein: CASSERGRTDTQYF; CDR3 DNA: TGCGCCAGCAGTGAGCGCGGGAGAACAGATACGCAGTATTTT
V gene: TRBV5-4; J gene: TRBJ2-3; D gene: .; clone size: .; CDR3 protein: CASSLDRGGGDTQYF; CDR3 DNA: TGTGCCAGCAGCTTGGACAGGGGGGGCGGAGATACGCAGTATTTT
V gene: TRBV5-4; J gene: TRBJ2-3; D gene: .; clone size: .; CDR3 protein: CASSLPRAGGTDTQYF; CDR3 DNA: TGTGCCAGCAGCTTGCCGAGGGCCGGGGGCACAGATACGCAGTATTTT
V gene: TRBV28; J gene: TRBJ2-3; D gene: TRBD2; clone size: .; CDR3 protein: CASSSLAGGSNTQYF; CDR3 DNA: TGTGCCAGCAGCTCTTTGGCGGGAGGTTCGAATACGCAGTATTTT
V gene: TRBV7-3; J gene: TRBJ2-2; D gene: TRBD1; clone size: .; CDR3 protein: CASSTWTGNGAGELFF; CDR3 DNA: TGTGCCAGCAGCACCTGGACAGGGAATGGGGCCGGGGAGCTGTTTTTT
V gene: TRBV27; J gene: TRBJ2-5; D gene: .; clone size: .; CDR3 protein: CASSLYYQETQYF; CDR3 DNA: TGTGCCAGCAGTTTGTATTACCAAGAGACCCAGTACTTC
V gene: TRBV10-3; J gene: TRBJ2-7; D gene: .; clone size: .; CDR3 protein: CAIRGRAGASYEQYF; CDR3 DNA: TGTGCCATCAGGGGCAGGGCAGGAGCTTCCTACGAGCAGTACTTC
V gene: TRBV10-3; J gene: TRBJ2-7; D gene: TRBD2; clone size: .; CDR3 protein: CASGGNLDEQYF; CDR3 DNA: TGTGCCTCCGGGGGGAACTTGGACGAGCAGTACTTC
V gene: TRBV27; J gene: TRBJ2-7; D gene: TRBD1; clone size: .; CDR3 protein: CASMKRGRQGAYEQYF; CDR3 DNA: TGTGCCAGCATGAAACGGGGCCGGCAGGGGGCTTACGAGCAGTACTTC
V gene: TRBV5-1; J gene: TRBJ1-2; D gene: TRBD1; clone size: .; CDR3 protein: CASSLMPGQRAGYTF; CDR3 DNA: TGCGCCAGCAGCTTGATGCCGGGACAGAGGGCTGGCTACACCTTC
V gene: TRBV30; J gene: TRBJ1-2; D gene: TRBD1; clone size: once; CDR3 protein: CAWSEPGQGAGGYTF; CDR3 DNA: TGTGCCTGGAGTGAACCGGGACAGGGGGCGGGTGGCTACACCTTC
V gene: TRBV6-1; J gene: TRBJ1-2; D gene: .; clone size: .; CDR3 protein: CASSEARVAGGYTF; CDR3 DNA: TGTGCCAGCAGTGAAGCACGGGTAGCGGGCGGCTACACCTTC
V gene: TRBV7-2; J gene: TRBJ1-5; D gene: TRBD1; clone size: .; CDR3 protein: CASSPGGIQPQHF; CDR3 DNA: TGTGCCAGCAGCCCAGGGGGTATTCAGCCCCAGCATTTT
V gene: TRBV11-2; J gene: TRBJ2-7; D gene: .; clone size: .; CDR3 protein: CASSFFGGSYEQYF; CDR3 DNA: TGTGCCAGCAGCTTTTTCGGCGGATCCTACGAGCAGTACTTC
V gene: TRBV19; J gene: TRBJ1-1; D gene: TRBD1; clone size: .; CDR3 protein: CASSPGQGTTEAFF; CDR3 DNA: TGTGCCAGTAGTCCTGGACAGGGAACCACTGAAGCTTTCTTT
V gene: TRBV5-4; J gene: TRBJ2-2; D gene: TRBD1; clone size: .; CDR3 protein: CASSLGTGGKSGELFF; CDR3 DNA: TGTGCCAGCAGCTTGGGTACAGGGGGGAAGTCCGGGGAGCTGTTTTTT
V gene: TRBV27; J gene: TRBJ2-1; D gene: TRBD1; clone size: .; CDR3 protein: CASTRGLGGNEQFF; CDR3 DNA: TGTGCCAGCACCAGGGGGCTCGGGGGCAATGAGCAGTTCTTC
V gene: TRBV7-6; J gene: TRBJ1-2; D gene: .; clone size: .; CDR3 protein: CASSLKGVEYGYTF; CDR3 DNA: TGTGCCAGCAGCTTAAAGGGGGTGGAGTATGGCTACACCTTC
V gene: TRBV4-2; J gene: TRBJ1-4; D gene: TRBD1; clone size: .; CDR3 protein: CASSPDRGIEKLFF; CDR3 DNA: TGTGCCAGCAGCCCTGACAGGGGGATAGAAAAACTGTTTTTT
V gene: TRBV5-6; J gene: TRBJ1-5; D gene: .; clone size: .; CDR3 protein: CASSLGHGQPQHF; CDR3 DNA: TGTGCCAGCAGCTTGGGTCACGGTCAGCCCCAGCATTTT
V gene: TRBV5-1; J gene: TRBJ2-1; D gene: TRBD2; clone size: once; CDR3 protein: CASSYSGGRYNEQFF; CDR3 DNA: TGCGCCAGCAGCTATAGCGGGGGGAGATACAATGAGCAGTTCTTC
V gene: TRBV9; J gene: TRBJ1-1; D gene: .; clone size: .; CDR3 protein: CASSASPGQNTEAFF; CDR3 DNA: TGTGCCAGCAGCGCCAGCCCGGGACAAAACACTGAAGCTTTCTTT
V gene: TRBV6-1; J gene: TRBJ2-7; D gene: TRBD1; clone size: .; CDR3 protein: CASHTGAPGQYEQYF; CDR3 DNA: TGTGCCAGCCACACCGGGGCCCCGGGACAGTACGAGCAGTACTTC
V gene: TRBV7-7; J gene: TRBJ2-1; D gene: TRBD2; clone size: .; CDR3 protein: CASSSGLASRDEQFF; CDR3 DNA: TGTGCCAGCAGCTCCGGACTAGCGAGTCGGGATGAGCAGTTCTTC
V gene: TRBV4-1; J gene: TRBJ2-1; D gene: .; clone size: once; CDR3 protein: CASSQAGIEQFF; CDR3 DNA: TGCGCCAGCAGCCAAGCCGGGATTGAGCAGTTCTTC
V gene: TRBV15; J gene: TRBJ1-6; D gene: .; clone size: .; CDR3 protein: CATSTGRSNSPLHF; CDR3 DNA: TGTGCCACCAGCACAGGGAGGAGTAATTCACCCCTCCACTTT
V gene: TRBV7-6; J gene: TRBJ1-1; D gene: TRBD1; clone size: .; CDR3 protein: CASSSLRDRNAFF; CDR3 DNA: TGTGCCAGCAGCTCCCTAAGGGACAGGAACGCTTTCTTT
V gene: TRBV2; J gene: TRBJ2-7; D gene: TRBD2; clone size: .; CDR3 protein: CASRGLAGPRSYEQYF; CDR3 DNA: TGTGCCAGCAGAGGACTAGCGGGGCCCCGCTCCTACGAGCAGTACTTC
V gene: TRBV19; J gene: TRBJ2-1; D gene: TRBD2; clone size: .; CDR3 protein: CASSIASGSFNEQFF; CDR3 DNA: TGTGCCAGTAGTATAGCTAGCGGGAGTTTCAATGAGCAGTTCTTC
V gene: TRBV30; J gene: TRBJ2-7; D gene: TRBD2; clone size: .; CDR3 protein: CAWSVWGTSAFYEQYF; CDR3 DNA: TGTGCCTGGAGTGTATGGGGGACTAGCGCATTCTACGAGCAGTACTTC
V gene: TRBV6-1; J gene: TRBJ1-5; D gene: .; clone size: .; CDR3 protein: CASIQAFGNQPQHF; CDR3 DNA: TGTGCCAGCATTCAGGCTTTCGGCAATCAGCCCCAGCATTTT
V gene: TRBV10-3; J gene: TRBJ1-4; D gene: .; clone size: .; CDR3 protein: CAISESRGTNEKLFF; CDR3 DNA: TGTGCCATCAGTGAGAGTAGGGGGACTAATGAAAAACTGTTTTTT
V gene: TRBV28; J gene: TRBJ2-3; D gene: TRBD1; clone size: .; CDR3 protein: CASSLLDRGQGADTQYF; CDR3 DNA: TGTGCCAGCAGTCTATTGGATCGGGGACAGGGCGCAGATACGCAGTATTTT
V gene: TRBV7-6; J gene: TRBJ1-5; D gene: .; clone size: .; CDR3 protein: CASSLSPLSNQPQHF; CDR3 DNA: TGTGCCAGCAGCTTAAGCCCGCTTAGCAATCAGCCCCAGCATTTT
V gene: TRBV5-4; J gene: TRBJ2-1; D gene: TRBD2; clone size: .; CDR3 protein: CASSLVPSGIYNEQFF; CDR3 DNA: TGTGCCAGCAGCTTGGTTCCTAGCGGGATTTACAATGAGCAGTTCTTC